The 9 T cell receptor beta chains below were found in one sample sequenced in a study of T cell responses to AZD1222 COVID-19 vaccine. Measured with immunoSEQ multiplex PCR; TCRdb has only the in-frame clones, and not every one. Found here are 75,000 to 100,000 clones, around 88% of them singletons; the top ten hold under 8.5%. The source material was peripheral blood, sampled on day 0 of AZD1222 vaccination. All receptors come from an adult in good health.

This chain connects TRBV21-1 to TRBJ1-5. TRBV21-1 is a pseudogene. The CDR3 is 15 residues long. CDR3 sequence reads: CASKGQSYSNQPQHF. Here the CDR3 DNA reads TGTGCCAGCAAAGGGCAGAGCTATAGCAATCAGCCCCAGCATTTT.

As for this clone: Other DNA sequences from this sample encode an identical CDR3 as well. V and J are TRBV18 and TRBJ2-1; TRBD2 matches 10 bases. J lost 8 bases, V lost 3 bases, and 4 bases had no gene match. The CDR3 contains 14 residues. CDR1 is KGHSH and CDR2 is LQKENI in the germline V gene. The CDR3 region has the DNA TGTGCCAGCTCACCGGCCCTAGCGGGAGATGAGCAGTTCTTC. Translation gives CASSPALAGDEQFF.

The chain has TRBV2 and TRBJ1-3; D might be TRBD1 (6 bases). Trimming shortened V by 7 bases and J by 2 bases, and 9 bases separated the two germline ends. The CDR3 extends over 13 amino acids. CDR1 SNHLY and CDR2 FYNNEI come from the germline V gene. CDR3 loop: CASIRDTGNTIYF. The CDR3 nucleotides are TGTGCCAGCATCCGGGACACTGGAAACACCATATATTTT.

The chain is built from TRBV27 and TRBJ1-4; D uncertain. The CDR3 totals 14 residues. The V end lost 7 bases, the J end lost 2 bases, and 11 bases lay between the germline ends. Germline V CDR1 and CDR2: MNHEY, SMNVEV (reference sequence). The CDR3 spells CASKSGGTNEKLFF. As DNA, the CDR3 is TGTGCCAGCAAGTCGGGAGGCACTAATGAAAAACTGTTTTTT.

This clone was observed a single time. The CDR3 loop reads CASSDQTQETQYF. The CDR3 nucleotides read TGTGCCAGTAGTGACCAGACCCAAGAGACCCAGTACTTC. V usage is TRBV19 and J usage is TRBJ2-5; D uncertain. Germline-derived CDR1 and CDR2 are LNHDA and SQIVND (reference sequence). The CDR3 length is 13 residues. The V gene lost 5 bases and the J gene lost 1 base, with 8 bases spanning the gap.

The gene calls are TRBV9 and TRBJ2-4; a weak D match, TRBD1 (6 bases). Germline lookup yields CDR1 SGDLS and CDR2 YYNGEE. This CDR3 spans 16 amino acids. Trimming left V 4 bases short and J 0 bases short, with 14 bases between. The DNA of the CDR3 is TGTGCCAGCAGCCGAGGGGGTGGGATAGCCAAAAACATTCAGTACTTC. This codes for CASSRGGGIAKNIQYF.

This clone was counted once. The CDR3 loop reads CASSLRDRGETQYF. The CDR3 DNA reads TGCGCCAGCAGCTTGAGAGACAGGGGAGAGACCCAGTACTTC. The chain has TRBV5-1 and TRBJ2-5; TRBD1 agrees at 8 bases. CDR3 length: 14 amino acids. The junction had 3 bases not matched to a gene; V was cut back by 1 base and J by 4 bases. Germline assignment: CDR1 SGHRS and CDR2 YFSETQ.

This clone was recorded once. V usage is TRBV6-5 and J usage is TRBJ1-1; the match to TRBD1 covers 12 bases. CDR3 length equals 13 residues. V was clipped by 0 bases and J by 10 bases; unmatched bases: 0. Germline-derived CDR1 and CDR2 are MNHEY and SVGAGI. This CDR3 is CASSYSGQGAAFF. Written as DNA, the CDR3 is TGTGCCAGCAGTTACTCGGGACAGGGGGCAGCTTTCTTT.

This clone was detected a few times. The genes are TRBV6-1 and TRBJ1-1; D might be TRBD1 (5 bases). The germline gives CDR1 MNHNS, CDR2 SASEGT. The CDR3 loop spans 15 amino acids. The V end was cut by 6 bases, the J end by 5 bases, with 19 bases between. CDR3 region: CASRHTGGKGTEAFF. The DNA of the CDR3 is TGTGCCAGCAGGCATACCGGGGGAAAAGGGACTGAAGCTTTCTTT.